This T cell receptor (beta chain) comes out of a study of technical replicates of blood from several donors. Libraries were prepared by immunoSEQ multiplex PCR; TCRdb keeps only in-frame clonotypes and omits some of them. The sample consists of some 73,000 clones, more than 90% of them appearing once. Sequencing was performed on PBMCs. The receptor was isolated from a human donor in good health. Some clones in this sample may be carry-over from other donors' samples.

This chain's CDR3 is CASSERWGKETQYF. The CDR3 nucleotides read TGTGCCAGCAGTGAACGGTGGGGCAAAGAGACCCAGTACTTC. The chain carries TRBV2 and TRBJ2-5; the D gene is possibly TRBD1 (5 bases). V was pared by 2 bases and J by 3 bases, with 10 bases between. Germline CDR1 and CDR2: SNHLY and FYNNEI. The CDR3 contains 14 residues.